This section outlines one T cell receptor beta chain sequence together with its context. Its specificity is not known. cDNA libraries of TCR beta carried unique molecular identifiers. About 500,000 cDNA molecules were obtained per 1 to 10 million input T cells. TCRdb re-called the PCR reads through MiXCR, storing one row per CDR3 protein. Counted here are hundreds of thousands of distinct CDR3 sequences, 40% to 50% occurring once; the ten biggest clones make up about 1.5%. The record originates from a study of post-analysis software for immune sequencing data. Study summary: Multiple sclerosis in the patients followed relapsing-remitting, secondary progressive and progressive-relapsing courses.

This CDR3 spans 15 amino acids. V lost 6 bases and J lost 5; bases outside the gene matches: 8. General study points: Under F measure analysis, samples from one preparation batch co-clustered strongly. About five TRBV segments were more frequent in patients than controls; TRBV5-6, TRBV5-1 and TRBV20-1 belonged to this group. Controls showed significantly higher normalized Chao1 diversity than did multiple sclerosis patients.

Sequences were obtained from blood. The sequence was obtained from a girl between 5 and 17 years old with multiple sclerosis. The chain carries TRBV12-3 or TRBV12-4 and TRBJ2-1; TRBD1 matches at 9 bases. The CDR3 region is CASSSRQGVNNEQFF. CDR3 DNA sequence: TGTGCCAGCAGCTCCCGACAGGGGGTAAACAATGAGCAGTTCTTC.